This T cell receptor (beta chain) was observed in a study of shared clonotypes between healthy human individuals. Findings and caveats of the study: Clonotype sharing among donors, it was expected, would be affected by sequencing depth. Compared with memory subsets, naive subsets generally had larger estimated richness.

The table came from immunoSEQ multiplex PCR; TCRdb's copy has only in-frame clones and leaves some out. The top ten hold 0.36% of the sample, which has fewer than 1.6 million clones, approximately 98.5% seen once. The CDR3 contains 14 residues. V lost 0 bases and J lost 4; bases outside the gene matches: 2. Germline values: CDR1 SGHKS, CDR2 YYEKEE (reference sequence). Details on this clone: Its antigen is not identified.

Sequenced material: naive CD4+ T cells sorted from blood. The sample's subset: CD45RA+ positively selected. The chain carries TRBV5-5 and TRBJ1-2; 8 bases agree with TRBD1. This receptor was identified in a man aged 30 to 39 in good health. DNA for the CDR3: TGTGCCAGCAGCTTGGCCAGGGGGCTCTATGGCTACACCTTC. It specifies CASSLARGLYGYTF.